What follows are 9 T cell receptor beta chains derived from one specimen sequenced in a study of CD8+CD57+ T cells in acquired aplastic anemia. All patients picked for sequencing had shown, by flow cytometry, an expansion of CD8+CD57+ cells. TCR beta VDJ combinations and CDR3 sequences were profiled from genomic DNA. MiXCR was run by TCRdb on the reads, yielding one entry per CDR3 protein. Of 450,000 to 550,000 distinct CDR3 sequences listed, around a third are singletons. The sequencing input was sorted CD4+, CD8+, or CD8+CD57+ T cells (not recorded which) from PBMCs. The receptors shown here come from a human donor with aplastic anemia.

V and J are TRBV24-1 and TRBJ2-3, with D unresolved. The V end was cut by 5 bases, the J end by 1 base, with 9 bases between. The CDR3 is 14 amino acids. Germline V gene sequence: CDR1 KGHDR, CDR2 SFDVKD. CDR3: CATSGRVGTDTQYF. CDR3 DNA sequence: TGTGCCACCAGTGGTCGGGTGGGCACAGATACGCAGTATTTT.

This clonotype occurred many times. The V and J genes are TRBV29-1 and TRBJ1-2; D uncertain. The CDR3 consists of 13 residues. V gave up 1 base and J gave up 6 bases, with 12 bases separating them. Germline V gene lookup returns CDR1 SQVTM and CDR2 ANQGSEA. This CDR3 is CSVEARLSNGYTF. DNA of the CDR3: TGCAGCGTTGAAGCCAGATTATCTAATGGCTACACCTTC. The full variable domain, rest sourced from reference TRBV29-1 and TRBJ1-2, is SAVISQKPSRDICQRGTSLTIQCQVDSQVTMMFWYRQQPGQSLTLIATANQGSEATYESGFVIDKFPISRPNLTFSTLTVSNMSPEDSSIYLCSVEARLSNGYTFGSGTRLTVV.

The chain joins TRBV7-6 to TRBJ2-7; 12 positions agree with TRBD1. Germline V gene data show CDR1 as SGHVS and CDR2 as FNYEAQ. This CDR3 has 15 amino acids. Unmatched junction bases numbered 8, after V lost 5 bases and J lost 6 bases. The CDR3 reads CASSTGQGASFEQYF. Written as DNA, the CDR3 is TGTGCCAGCAGCACGGGACAGGGGGCTTCTTTCGAGCAGTACTTC.

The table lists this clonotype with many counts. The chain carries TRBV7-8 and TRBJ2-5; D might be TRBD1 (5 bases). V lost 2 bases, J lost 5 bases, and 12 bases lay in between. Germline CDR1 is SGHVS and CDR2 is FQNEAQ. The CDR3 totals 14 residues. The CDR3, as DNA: TGTGCCAGCAGCTTATTTGGGGCCGGGGAGACCCAGTACTTC. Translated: CASSLFGAGETQYF.

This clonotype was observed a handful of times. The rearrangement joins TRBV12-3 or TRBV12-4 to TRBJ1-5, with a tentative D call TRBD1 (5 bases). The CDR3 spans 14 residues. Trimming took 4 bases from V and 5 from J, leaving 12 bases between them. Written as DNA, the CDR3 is TGTGCCAGCAGTTCCGGGGCCTGGGATCAGCCCCAGCATTTT. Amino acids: CASSSGAWDQPQHF.

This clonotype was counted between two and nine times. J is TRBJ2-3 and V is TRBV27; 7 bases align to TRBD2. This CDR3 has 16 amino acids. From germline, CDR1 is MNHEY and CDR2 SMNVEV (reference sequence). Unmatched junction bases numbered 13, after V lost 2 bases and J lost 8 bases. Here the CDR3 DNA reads TGTGCCAGCAGTTTAGGGCTAGCGGCAATCCGGGGTACGCAGTATTTT. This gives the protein CASSLGLAAIRGTQYF.

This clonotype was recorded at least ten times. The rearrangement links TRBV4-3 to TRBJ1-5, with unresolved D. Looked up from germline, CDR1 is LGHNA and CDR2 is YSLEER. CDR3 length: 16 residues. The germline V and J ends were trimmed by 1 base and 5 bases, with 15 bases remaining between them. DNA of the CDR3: TGCGCCAGCAGCCAAGGCAACCCCTTGAACGATCAGCCCCAGCATTTT. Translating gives CASSQGNPLNDQPQHF.

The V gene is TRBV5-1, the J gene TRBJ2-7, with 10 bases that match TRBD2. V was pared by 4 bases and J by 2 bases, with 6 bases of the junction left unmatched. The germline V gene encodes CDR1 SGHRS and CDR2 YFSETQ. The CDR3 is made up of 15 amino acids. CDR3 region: CASSHGTSEPYEQYF. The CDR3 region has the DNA TGCGCCAGCAGCCACGGGACTAGCGAACCCTACGAGCAGTACTTC.

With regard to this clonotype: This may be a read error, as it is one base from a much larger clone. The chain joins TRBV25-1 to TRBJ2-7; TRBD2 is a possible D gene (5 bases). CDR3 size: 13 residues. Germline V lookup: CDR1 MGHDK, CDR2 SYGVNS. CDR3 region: CASTSSGTGEQCF. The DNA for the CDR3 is TGTGCCAGCACCTCATCGGGAACCGGCGAGCAGTGCTTC.